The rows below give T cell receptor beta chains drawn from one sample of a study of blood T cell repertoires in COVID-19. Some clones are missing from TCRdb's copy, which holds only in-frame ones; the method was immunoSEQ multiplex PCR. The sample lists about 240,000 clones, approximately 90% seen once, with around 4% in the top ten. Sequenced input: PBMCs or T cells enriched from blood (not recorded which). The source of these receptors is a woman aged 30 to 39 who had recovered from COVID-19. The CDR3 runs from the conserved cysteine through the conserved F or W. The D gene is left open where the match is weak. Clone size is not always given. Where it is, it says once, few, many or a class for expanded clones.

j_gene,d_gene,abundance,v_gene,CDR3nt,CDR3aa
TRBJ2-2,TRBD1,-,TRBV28,TGTGCCAGCAGCCACCTGACAGGGGTCACCGGGGAGCTGTTTTTT,CASSHLTGVTGELFF
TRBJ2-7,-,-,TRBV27,TGTGCCAGCAGTTTAATGAAGACTGCAACCTACGAGCAGTACTTC,CASSLMKTATYEQYF
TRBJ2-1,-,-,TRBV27,TGTGCCAGCAGTTCCGTCGGGGAGCAGTTCTTC,CASSSVGEQFF
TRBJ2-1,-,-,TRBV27,TGTGCCAGCAGTTCCCCGGGGGAACCCTACAATGAGCAGTTCTTC,CASSSPGEPYNEQFF
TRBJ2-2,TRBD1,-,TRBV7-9,TGTGCCAGCAGCACCGGGACAGGAGACGGGGAGCTGTTTTTT,CASSTGTGDGELFF
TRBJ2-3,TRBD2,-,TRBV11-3,TGTGCCAGCAGCTACGGGACTAGCGGGAGAACAGATACGCAGTATTTT,CASSYGTSGRTDTQYF
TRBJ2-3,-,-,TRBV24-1,TGTGCCACCAGTGATTCAGGGGAGGGGGTAGATACGCAGTATTTT,CATSDSGEGVDTQYF
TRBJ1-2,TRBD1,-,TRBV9,TGTGCCAGCAGCCGGGACAGCTTTGGCTACACCTTC,CASSRDSFGYTF
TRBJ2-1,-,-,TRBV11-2,TGTGCCAGCAGCTCATACAGGTTTTCGAGGTCCTACAATGAGCAGTTCTTC,CASSSYRFSRSYNEQFF
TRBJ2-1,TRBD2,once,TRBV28,TGTGCCAGCAGTACCCTAATGCGGGAGAATGATGAGCAGTTCTTC,CASSTLMRENDEQFF